This TCR beta chain was found in a study of CD8+ T cells in alopecia areata. The treatment was: oral pan-JAK inhibitor, 5-10 mg twice daily. Samples from alopecia areata patients were lesional scalp punch biopsies and peripheral blood. After isolation, RNA underwent reverse transcription to generate cDNA as the sequencing template. Sequencing was performed with immunoSEQ multiplex PCR; in TCRdb, only in-frame clones are kept and a portion is missing. The table includes some 200,000 clones, 50% to 60% detected once. Sequencing was performed on CD4+ T cells sorted from blood, taken at week 4, from a patient treated with tofacitinib. The sequence was collected from a human donor with alopecia areata.

The CDR3 here is CASSFRDLRVETQYF. The CDR3 nucleotides are TGTGCCAGCAGTTTCAGGGACCTAAGGGTGGAGACCCAGTACTTC. V usage is TRBV28 and J usage is TRBJ2-5; D could derive from TRBD1 or TRBD2 (5 bases each). Germline V gene sequence: CDR1 MDHEN, CDR2 SYDVKM. This CDR3 has 15 residues. Between the trimmed V and J ends, which lost 3 bases and 5 bases, there was a span of 16 bases.